This paragraph reports one TCR beta chain. As yet, its antigen is unknown. PCR involved 60 Vbeta and 13 Jbeta primers. Clones were sequenced by immunoSEQ multiplex PCR, and TCRdb holds only the in-frame ones, with some missing. This table has some 200,000 clones, about 13% appearing once. This sample is drawn from a study of cytomegalovirus exposure and HLA in healthy donors. Findings and caveats of the study: Later on, an analysis showed TCR association rates differing by HLA locus, with DRB1 the most and HLA-C the fewest.

Donors were nominally healthy when sampled, though unrecorded immune exposures were likely. This sequence originates from a man in his fifties in good health and CMV-seropositive. Input material: PBMCs.

As DNA, the CDR3 is TGTGCCAGCAGCCTAGACAGGGGCATTTCACCCCTCCACTTT. Translated, it gives CASSLDRGISPLHF. The chain couples TRBV6-1 to TRBJ1-6, with 8 nucleotides matching TRBD1. V shed 6 bases and J 9 bases; nucleotides not matched to a gene: 7. Per germline, CDR1 MNHNS and CDR2 SASEGT. The CDR3 is made up of 14 amino acids.